Presented here are 30 T cell receptor beta chains from one specimen sequenced in a study of metastatic and nonmetastatic thyroid tumors. TCRdb used MiXCR to call clones anew from the PCR reads. The table has 10,000 to 13,000 clones, roughly 28% seen once; the top ten hold under 12%. No patient had received any treatment before thyroid surgery. The material sequenced was tumor tissue. The receptors shown here come from a male donor with papillary thyroid cancer or a benign thyroid nodule (not recorded which). Some clones in this sample may be carry-over from other donors' samples.

The rearrangement links TRBV19 to TRBJ2-3, with 8 bases identical to TRBD1. Per germline, CDR1 LNHDA and CDR2 SQIVND (reference sequence). This CDR3 spans 15 amino acids. After removal of 4 bases from V and 5 bases from J, the junction contained 8 bases not matched to a gene. The CDR3 DNA reads as TGTGCCAGTAGTAGAACAGGGGGGTTTCGAGATACGCAGTATTTT. It yields the protein CASSRTGGFRDTQYF.

This clone was found many times. The chain employs TRBV25-1 and TRBJ1-6; 7 positions agree with TRBD1. Germline-derived CDR1 and CDR2 are MGHDK and SYGVNS. V was clipped by 5 bases and J by 0 bases; unmatched bases: 4. The CDR3 is made up of 16 amino acids. CDR3 sequence: CASSHQGGSYNSPLHF. As DNA, the CDR3 is TGTGCCAGCAGTCACCAGGGGGGCTCCTATAATTCACCCCTCCACTTT. The full variable domain, in which reference TRBV25-1 and TRBJ1-6 provide the parts outside the CDR3, is EADIYQTPRYLVIGTGKKITLECSQTMGHDKMYWYQQDPGMELHLIHYSYGVNSTEKGDLSSESTVSRIRTEHFPLTLESARPSHTSQYLCASSHQGGSYNSPLHFGNGTRLTVT.

The chain is built from TRBV6-6 and TRBJ2-1; D is uncertain. The ends were cut back, 1 base at V and 2 bases at J, with 9 bases in the middle. The germline V gene has CDR1 MNHNY and CDR2 SVGAGI (reference sequence). This CDR3 is built from 15 residues. This chain's CDR3 is CASSYLALTYNEQFF. The DNA of the CDR3 is TGTGCCAGCAGTTACTTGGCCCTCACCTACAATGAGCAGTTCTTC.

By sample fraction, this clone is medium-sized (0.01 to 0.1%). The chain joins TRBV2 to TRBJ2-1, with TRBD2 matching 8 bases. The V gene's germline CDR1 is SNHLY and CDR2 FYNNEI. With V trimmed by 5 bases and J by 8 bases, 2 bases remained unmatched. The CDR3 spans 12 residues. The CDR3 DNA is TGTGCCAGCAGTCTAGCGGGCGATGAGCAGTTCTTC. It encodes CASSLAGDEQFF.

The chain is built from TRBV6-1 and TRBJ2-5; TRBD2 matches at 7 bases. CDR1 MNHNS and CDR2 SASEGT come from the germline V gene. Trimming cost V 6 bases and J 5 bases; bases outside gene matches: 12. CDR3 size: 15 residues. CDR3 in amino acids: CASSPTIGGGETQYF. CDR3 DNA: TGTGCCAGCAGCCCCACGATTGGGGGAGGGGAGACCCAGTACTTC.

The chain has TRBV6-1 and TRBJ1-2; no clear D. Germline V lookup: CDR1 MNHNS, CDR2 SASEGT. The CDR3 contains 13 residues. The V end lost 7 bases, the J end lost 1 base, and 10 bases lay between the germline ends. CDR3 in amino acids: CASKKTVNYGYTF. As DNA, the CDR3 is TGTGCCAGCAAGAAGACTGTTAACTATGGCTACACCTTC.

Ten or more counts support this clone. CDR3 in DNA: TGCGCCAGCAGCCACGTACCGGGACAGGGGAGATACGAGCAGTACTTC. Protein: CASSHVPGQGRYEQYF. This chain connects TRBV4-3 to TRBJ2-7; the match to TRBD1 covers 10 bases. This CDR3 contains 16 residues. The V segment lost 3 bases and the J segment 4 bases; nucleotides outside the gene matches: 9. Germline values: CDR1 LGHNA, CDR2 YSLEER.

In the case of this clone: One end of the junction is discordant with germline, which a read error may explain. This chain uses TRBV4-1 with TRBJ1-2, with 12 bases that match TRBD1. The CDR3 has 17 residues. Germline CDR1 MGHRA, CDR2 YSYEKL. The CDR3: CASSQDTGTGGSAGYTF. The CDR3 nucleotides read TGCGCCAGCAGCCAAGATACCGGGACAGGGGGCTCGGCCGGCTACACTTTC.

By share, this clone ranks as medium-sized. The rearrangement links TRBV19 to TRBJ2-2; 13 positions agree with TRBD2. CDR1 LNHDA and CDR2 SQIVND come from the germline V gene (reference sequence). The CDR3 totals 15 residues. J lost 7 bases, V lost 7 bases, and 6 bases had no gene match. CDR3 region: CASTRLAGGNGELFF. DNA for the CDR3: TGTGCCAGTACCAGACTAGCGGGAGGTAACGGGGAGCTGTTTTTT.

For this clone: One junction end does not reproduce the germline sequence, and a read error may be involved. The chain is built from TRBV7-9 and TRBJ2-7; TRBD1 is a possible D gene (5 bases). The CDR3 runs to 15 residues. Per the germline V gene, CDR1 is SEHNR and CDR2 is FQNEAQ (reference sequence). CDR3 nucleotides: TGTGCCAGCAGCTTAGCCGGACATGGGATCTACGATCAGTACTTC. Amino acid sequence: CASSLAGHGIYDQYF. The whole variable domain, filled in from reference TRBV7-9 and TRBJ2-7, reads DTGVSQNPRHKITKRGQNVTFRCDPISEHNRLYWYRQTLGQGPEFLTYFQNEAQLEKSRLLSDRFSAERPKGSFSTLEIQRTEQGDSAMYLCASSLAGHGIYDQYFGPGTRLTVT.

This clone was seen a handful of times. The chain carries TRBV6-1 and TRBJ2-7, with 9 nucleotides matching TRBD1. CDR3 length equals 16 residues. Germline V CDR1 and CDR2: MNHNS, SASEGT. Trimming removed 2 bases from V and 1 base from J; junction bases left unmatched: 6. CDR3 DNA: TGTGCCAGCAGTGAAAACGTAGGGACAGGGTCCTACGAGCAGTACTTC. As protein: CASSENVGTGSYEQYF.

The V gene is TRBV7-2, the J gene TRBJ1-6; D perhaps matches TRBD1 (6 bases). The V and J ends lost 0 bases and 4 bases respectively, with 10 bases between them. The CDR3 contains 16 residues. Germline assignment: CDR1 SGHTA and CDR2 FQGNSA. In DNA form, the CDR3 reads TGTGCCAGCAGCTTAGCCGGACAGCTTTATAATTCACCCCTCCACTTT. It codes for CASSLAGQLYNSPLHF.

This chain links TRBV6-1 with TRBJ1-2; possibly TRBD1 for D (6 bases). This CDR3 comprises 13 residues. The germline V gene has CDR1 MNHNS and CDR2 SASEGT. V was shortened by 10 bases and J by 5 bases, with 17 bases between the two germline ends. DNA for the CDR3: TGTGCCACGACCGGGACACCGAATTATGGCTACACCTTC. It is translated as CATTGTPNYGYTF.

This chain uses TRBV20-1 with TRBJ2-2; 7 bases match TRBD1. The CDR3 spans 14 residues. The V gene end was trimmed by 2 bases and the J gene end by 1 base; junction bases not matched to a gene: 1. CDR1 and CDR2 from the germline V gene are DFQATT and SNEGSKA (reference sequence). As DNA, the CDR3 is TGCAGTGCTAGAAGACAGGGGAACACCGGGGAGCTGTTTTTT. This translates into CSARRQGNTGELFF.

On this clone: One end of the junction fails to match germline, which may point to a read error. J is TRBJ2-7 and V is TRBV11-1, with D perhaps given as TRBD1 or TRBD2 (5 bases each). Per germline, CDR1 SGHAT and CDR2 FQDESV (reference sequence). The CDR3 sequence is 17 residues long. Here the CDR3 reads CASSDGFSGTVSGEQYF. CDR3 nucleotide sequence: TGCGCCAGCAGCGACGGTTTTTCCGGGACCGTCAGTGGCGAGCAGTACTTC.

This clone was observed many times. This chain links TRBV28 with TRBJ2-5; D perhaps matches TRBD2 (5 bases). Germline lookup yields CDR1 MDHEN and CDR2 SYDVKM. Trimming removed 0 bases at V and 3 bases at J, with 14 bases between. This CDR3 region has 16 residues. The CDR3, as DNA: TGTGCCAGCAGTTTATGGGGGAGAGGGTCAGAAGAGACCCAGTACTTC. It translates to CASSLWGRGSEETQYF.

There are a few counts of this clone. V usage is TRBV6-1 and J usage is TRBJ2-3; possible D gene TRBD2, 6 bases. The CDR3 totals 14 residues. Germline V gives CDR1 MNHNS, CDR2 SASEGT. Trimming took 4 bases from V and 4 from J, leaving 12 bases between them. The DNA of the CDR3 is TGTGCCAGCAGTGCCGTCTGGGAGGCAGATACGCAGTATTTT. Its translation is CASSAVWEADTQYF.

Relative to its sample, this clone is medium-sized. V usage is TRBV9 and J usage is TRBJ1-3; D not resolved. Germline V gene data show CDR1 as SGDLS and CDR2 as YYNGEE. The CDR3 covers 14 residues. With 3 bases removed from V and 0 bases from J, the gap between germline ends came to 7 bases. CDR3 nucleotide sequence: TGTGCCAGCAGCGCTGGGTACTCTGGAAACACCATATATTTT. It codes for CASSAGYSGNTIYF. The whole variable domain, filled in from reference TRBV9 and TRBJ1-3, reads DSGVTQTPKHLITATGQRVTLRCSPRSGDLSVYWYQQSLDQGLQFLIQYYNGEERAKGNILERFSAQQFPDLHSELNLSSLELGDSALYFCASSAGYSGNTIYFGEGSWLTVV.

By sample share, this clone is medium-sized. The genes are TRBV2 and TRBJ2-2; the match to TRBD2 covers 9 bases. CDR1 and CDR2 (germline): SNHLY, FYNNEI. The CDR3 is 14 residues long. With 6 bases clipped from V and 6 bases from J, the junction kept 5 bases outside the gene matches. CDR3 loop: CASSRGTSPGELFF. The CDR3 DNA follows: TGTGCCAGCAGCCGGGGGACTAGCCCCGGGGAGCTGTTTTTT.

The rearrangement uses TRBV4-1 and TRBJ2-1; D gene ambiguous. Germline V gene sequence: CDR1 MGHRA, CDR2 YSYEKL. Trimming took off 4 bases at V and 2 bases at J, with 12 bases between the two ends. This CDR3 has 15 amino acids. The CDR3 DNA is TGCGCCAGCAGCCGCCCCGTATATGCCTACAATGAGCAGTTCTTC. Translating gives CASSRPVYAYNEQFF.

The chain combines TRBV20-1 with TRBJ1-1; D unresolved. The CDR3 is made up of 13 amino acids. Germline V gives CDR1 DFQATT, CDR2 SNEGSKA (reference sequence). Trimming stripped 4 bases from V and 0 bases from J, with 9 bases between. The CDR3 is CSATPRMNTEAFF. The CDR3 nucleotides are TGCAGTGCTACACCGAGGATGAACACTGAAGCTTTCTTT.

By sample share, this clone is medium-sized (0.01 to 0.1%). The CDR3 region is CASSSGQPGTQYF. CDR3 DNA: TGTGCCAGTAGTAGCGGACAGCCGGGGACGCAGTATTTT. This sequence joins TRBV19 and TRBJ2-3, with a tentative D call TRBD1 (6 bases). V shed 4 bases and J shed 9 bases, with 14 bases lying between them. Germline V gene sequence: CDR1 LNHDA, CDR2 SQIVND (reference sequence). The CDR3 sequence is 13 residues long. Combining the CDR3 with reference TRBV19 and TRBJ2-3 gives the whole variable domain DGGITQSPKYLFRKEGQNVTLSCEQNLNHDAMYWYRQDPGQGLRLIYYSQIVNDFQKGDIAEGYSVSREKKESFPLTVTSAQKNPTAFYLCASSSGQPGTQYFGPGTRLTVL.

The J gene is TRBJ1-5, the V gene TRBV28; a possible D gene is TRBD1 (5 bases). Germline CDR1 is MDHEN and CDR2 is SYDVKM. With 8 bases removed from V and 4 bases from J, the gap between germline ends came to 21 bases. The CDR3 is 16 residues long. CDR3 DNA sequence: TGTGCCAGCCACGTGGGGCTCTGGGGGGAAAATCAGCCCCAGCATTTT. Amino acids: CASHVGLWGENQPQHF. Full variable domain (missing parts from reference TRBV28 and TRBJ1-5): DVKVTQSSRYLVKRTGEKVFLECVQDMDHENMFWYRQDPGLGLRLIYFSYDVKMKEKGDIPEGYSVSREKKERFSLILESASTNQTSMYLCASHVGLWGENQPQHFGDGTRLSIL.

In its sample, this clone is medium-sized. V and J are TRBV11-2 and TRBJ1-1; weak D call: TRBD1 (5 bases). CDR1 and CDR2 from the germline V gene are SGHAT and FQNNGV. V lost 5 bases, J lost 1 base, and 14 bases lay in between. This CDR3 spans 15 amino acids. This CDR3 reads CASSNSRRGNTEAFF. CDR3 nucleotides: TGTGCCAGCAGCAATTCACGGAGGGGGAACACTGAAGCTTTCTTT.

The chain links TRBV4-2 to TRBJ2-3, with 10 bases that match TRBD2. Germline V gene sequence: CDR1 LGHNA, CDR2 YNFKEQ. Germline trimming cut 1 base from V and 10 bases from J; bases unmatched to any gene: 5. The CDR3 is 14 amino acids. CDR3 in DNA: TGTGCCAGCAGCCAAGCTAGCGGGAGATACGCGCAGTATTTT. It specifies CASSQASGRYAQYF.

The V and J genes are TRBV10-1 and TRBJ2-1; D call uncertain. Germline values: CDR1 WNHNN, CDR2 SYGVQD (reference sequence). The CDR3 covers 13 residues. V was clipped by 10 bases and J by 4 bases, with 14 bases between them. The CDR3: CATQCVIYNEQFF. CDR3 nucleotides: TGCGCCACCCAGTGTGTGATATACAATGAGCAGTTCTTC.

This clone was seen more than once but under ten times. The chain carries TRBV28 and TRBJ1-2; D may be TRBD1 (5 bases). This CDR3 has 12 residues. CDR1 is MDHEN, CDR2 SYDVKM, per germline. V shed 3 bases and J shed 8 bases, with 10 bases lying between them. The CDR3, as DNA: TGTGCCAGCAGTTTTGGAGGGGACGGCTACACCTTC. Translation gives CASSFGGDGYTF.

This clone was seen more than once but under ten times. This rearrangement joins TRBV29-1 to TRBJ1-3, with a tentative D call TRBD1 (6 bases). Germline V gene sequence: CDR1 SQVTM, CDR2 ANQGSEA. V shed 0 bases and J shed 4 bases, with 13 bases lying between them. The CDR3 covers 15 residues. The CDR3 loop is CSVEDRGTSGNTIYF. CDR3 nucleotide sequence: TGCAGCGTTGAAGATCGGGGGACAAGCGGAAACACCATATATTTT.

This chain uses TRBV29-1 with TRBJ2-7; D unresolved. Trimming took 5 bases from V and 4 from J, leaving 12 bases between them. CDR1 and CDR2 (germline): SQVTM, ANQGSEA. The CDR3 runs to 12 residues. This chain's CDR3 is CSVRVVGYEQYF. The CDR3 DNA reads TGCAGCGTTAGGGTTGTCGGGTACGAGCAGTACTTC.

The chain joins TRBV4-1 to TRBJ1-3; D is uncertain. Trimming took off 2 bases at V and 0 bases at J, with 11 bases between the two ends. This CDR3 is 16 amino acids long. Per the germline V gene, CDR1 is MGHRA and CDR2 is YSYEKL. The CDR3 DNA sequence: TGCGCCAGCAGCCAACCCGGAGGGAGCTCTGGAAACACCATATATTTT. The encoded protein is CASSQPGGSSGNTIYF.